The T cell receptor (beta chain) under discussion was sequenced for a study of blood T cells in healthy people across ages. Study-level findings and limits: Diversity was higher, and naive CD4+ cells more numerous, in long-lived donors than in aged donors.

V lost 0 bases, J lost 8 bases, and 10 bases lay in between. This CDR3 is built from 14 residues. Turning to this clonotype: The antigen is not known.

A second PCR, run for about 6 to 12 cycles, used a sample-barcoded 5' primer plus a J-beta primer mix. TCRdb redid the calling of the 5' RACE reads with MiXCR, one entry per CDR3 protein. The sample carries over a million distinct CDR3 sequences, roughly 24% recorded once. The same data also went into a second study, on T cells of mothers and their children.

Sequencing input: blood. The sequence derives from a girl aged 2-10 years in good health. V usage is TRBV12-3 or TRBV12-4 and J usage is TRBJ1-4; D gene ambiguous. CDR3 residues: CASSLAGSYEKLFF. The CDR3 DNA reads as TGTGCCAGCAGTTTAGCAGGGAGTTACGAAAAACTGTTTTTT.